The 21 T cell receptor beta chains below all came from one sample that was sequenced in a study of glioma-infiltrating T cells. Amplification of TCR alpha and beta CDR3 regions from RNA used iRepertoire nested multiplex PCR. In TCRdb, the multiplex PCR reads were re-called with MiXCR into one record per CDR3 protein. The sample lists 9,500 to 13,000 distinct CDR3 sequences; 50% to 65% were seen once. Sequencing input: glioma tissue, nonneoplastic brain tissue, or PBMCs (not recorded which). These receptors all come from a human donor with low-grade glioma or glioblastoma, undergoing nonglioma brain surgery, or in good health (not recorded which).

The sample holds many counts of this clonotype. This chain uses TRBV3-1 with TRBJ2-1; 10 bases fit TRBD1. Germline V gives CDR1 LGHDT, CDR2 YNNKEL (reference sequence). There are 15 residues in the CDR3. V lost 4 bases to trimming and J lost 2 bases; unmatched junction nucleotides: 2. As DNA, the CDR3 is TGTGCCAGCAGCCTTGGACAGGGGGCCTACAATGAGCAGTTCTTC. As protein: CASSLGQGAYNEQFF.

By proportion, this clonotype is medium-sized. V gene TRBV7-9 combines with J gene TRBJ2-3; perhaps D is TRBD1 or TRBD2 (6 bases each). V gave up 5 bases and J gave up 2 bases, with 14 bases separating them. The CDR3 runs 15 residues. Germline-derived CDR1 and CDR2 are SEHNR and FQNEAQ (reference sequence). The CDR3, as DNA: TGTGCCAGCAGCCCCTTGCGGGACATCACAGATACGCAGTATTTT. Its translation is CASSPLRDITDTQYF.

In this sample, this clonotype is medium-sized (0.01 to 0.1%). This chain joins TRBV10-2 and TRBJ1-1, with TRBD1 matching over 7 bases. The CDR3 is 13 amino acids. J gave up 0 bases and V 11 bases, and 6 bases lay outside the gene matches. Per germline, CDR1 WSHSY and CDR2 SAAADI. For the CDR3, the DNA is TGCGCCGGTGGGGACAGCCTGAACACTGAAGCTTTCTTT. This sequence encodes CAGGDSLNTEAFF.

This clonotype is labeled medium-sized (0.01 to 0.1%). The chain employs TRBV2 and TRBJ2-3; D may be TRBD1 (6 bases). The V end lost 6 bases, the J end lost 0 bases, and 16 bases lay between the germline ends. CDR3 size: 16 residues. The germline gives CDR1 SNHLY, CDR2 FYNNEI. The CDR3 loop reads CASSLTGFSSTDTQYF. The CDR3 DNA reads as TGTGCCAGCAGCTTAACAGGGTTCTCTAGCACAGATACGCAGTATTTT.

A remark on this clonotype: A read error may produce the germline difference seen at one junction end. V usage is TRBV12-3 or TRBV12-4 and J usage is TRBJ1-5; no firm D call. The CDR3 is made up of 13 amino acids. In nucleotides, the CDR3 is TGTGCCAGCAGTTTTGACCGCAATCAGCACCAGCATTTT. Translating gives CASSFDRNQHQHF.

V usage is TRBV6-6 and J usage is TRBJ2-7; weak D call: TRBD2 (6 bases). Trimming stripped 5 bases from V and 0 bases from J, with 14 bases between. Germline V lookup: CDR1 MNHNY, CDR2 SVGAGI (reference sequence). This CDR3 is built from 15 residues. CDR3 DNA: TGTGCCAGCAGTCGGGACTTCATTTACTCCTACGAGCAGTACTTC. Amino acids: CASSRDFIYSYEQYF.

For this clonotype: A read error may be the cause here, since a much bigger clone is one base away. V gene TRBV16 combines with J gene TRBJ2-3; D unresolved. The V and J ends lost 3 bases and 0 bases respectively, with 13 bases between them. Germline assignment: CDR1 KGHSY and CDR2 FQNENV. This CDR3 is 16 amino acids long. The CDR3 nucleotides are TGTGCCAGCAGCCAGCGAATAGACACGAGCACAGATACGCAGTATTTT. Translation: CASSQRIDTSTDTQYF.

This clonotype was detected many times. The junction departs from germline at one end; a sequencing error may be responsible. The chain carries TRBV3-1 and TRBJ2-2; D ambiguous. Per the germline V gene, CDR1 is LGHDT and CDR2 is YNNKEL (reference sequence). The CDR3 is 12 residues long. In nucleotides, the CDR3 is TGTGCCATCAGCCAGGACACCGGGGAGCTGTTTTTT. Its protein is CAISQDTGELFF.

There are a few counts of this clonotype. V is TRBV4-2 and J is TRBJ2-1, with 10 bases lining up with TRBD2. The germline V gene has CDR1 LGHNA and CDR2 YNFKEQ. After removal of 4 bases from V and 7 bases from J, the junction contained 4 bases not matched to a gene. The CDR3 extends over 14 amino acids. The CDR3 is CASSPLAGSNEQFF. DNA of the CDR3: TGTGCCAGCAGCCCACTAGCGGGATCTAATGAGCAGTTCTTC.

This clonotype was recorded a few times. This may be a read error, as it is one base from a much larger clone. J is TRBJ2-5 and V is TRBV29-1; D not resolved. The CDR3 totals 13 residues. CDR1 and CDR2 (germline): SQVTM, ANQGSEA. V was cut by 2 bases and J by 7 bases, with 14 bases left in between. The CDR3 DNA reads TGCAGCGTTGAACAAGATCGCCCCGGGACCCAGTACTTC. It codes for CSVEQDRPGTQYF.

The chain combines TRBV20-1 with TRBJ2-5; TRBD2 matches at 9 bases. The germline V gene has CDR1 DFQATT and CDR2 SNEGSKA (reference sequence). Trimming at V came to 0 bases and at J to 6 bases, leaving 14 bases not matched to a gene. This CDR3 region has 17 residues. The DNA for the CDR3 is TGCAGTGCTAGAGATGAGGCAAGCGGGAGGAGCCACAAGACCCAGTACTTC. This sequence encodes CSARDEASGRSHKTQYF.

The rearrangement joins TRBV2 to TRBJ2-1, with D uncertain. Per germline, CDR1 SNHLY and CDR2 FYNNEI. CDR3 length: 13 residues. The CDR3 DNA sequence: TGTGTTAGCAGTCCCGACCGATACAATGAGCAGTTCTTC. This codes for CVSSPDRYNEQFF.

V usage is TRBV7-3 and J usage is TRBJ1-1, with unresolved D. Trimming stripped 0 bases from V and 1 base from J, with 12 bases between. CDR3 length equals 16 residues. Germline CDR1 is SGHTA and CDR2 is FQGTGA. The CDR3, as DNA: TGTGCCAGCAGCTTAACTCCAGCGGGAGGGAACACTGAAGCTTTCTTT. Its protein is CASSLTPAGGNTEAFF.

Worth noting for this clonotype: A read error may produce the germline difference seen at one junction end. The V and J genes are TRBV18 and TRBJ2-7; D may be TRBD1 or TRBD2 (6 bases each). This CDR3 is built from 14 residues. Germline V gene lookup returns CDR1 KGHSH and CDR2 LQKENI. The CDR3 sequence is CSSLAGTWRDEQYF. In DNA, the CDR3 is TGTTCCAGCTTAGCCGGGACATGGAGGGACGAGCAGTACTTC.

This clonotype is medium-sized (0.01 to 0.1%) in the sample. The rearrangement links TRBV19 to TRBJ1-1; TRBD1 matches 8 bases. This CDR3 is 14 amino acids long. Germline loops: CDR1 LNHDA, CDR2 SQIVND (reference sequence). V lost 6 bases to trimming and J lost 5 bases; unmatched junction nucleotides: 8. The CDR3 is CASSGQGRVTEAFF. CDR3 coding DNA: TGTGCCAGTAGCGGACAGGGAAGGGTAACTGAAGCTTTCTTT.

This clonotype was seen only a few times. The chain carries TRBV7-2 and TRBJ1-2; unclear D gene. V lost 6 bases, J lost 8 bases, and 16 bases lay in between. Germline V lookup: CDR1 SGHTA, CDR2 FQGNSA. The CDR3 spans 13 residues. The CDR3 sequence: CASRPVGGRGYTF. The CDR3 nucleotides are TGTGCCAGCAGACCCGTAGGCGGGCGGGGCTACACCTTC.

The rearrangement uses TRBV5-1 and TRBJ2-7, with D unclear. The CDR3 loop spans 13 amino acids. With 5 bases removed from V and 3 bases from J, the gap between germline ends came to 12 bases. From germline, CDR1 is SGHRS and CDR2 YFSETQ. CDR3 nucleotides: TGCGCCAGCAGGCCCCCCTCGGACTACGAGCAGTACTTC. Translating gives CASRPPSDYEQYF.

For this clonotype: The junction departs from germline at one end; a sequencing error may be responsible. The chain recombines TRBV18 with TRBJ2-1; TRBD2 matches 11 bases. This CDR3 region has 16 residues. Germline V gene data show CDR1 as KGHSH and CDR2 as LQKENI. The CDR3 loop is CASPPRLAGGGNEQFF. CDR3 in DNA: TGTGCCAGCCCACCACGCCTAGCGGGAGGAGGGAATGAGCAGTTCTTC.

Comment on this clonotype: At one end the junction does not follow the germline gene, possibly because of a read error. V usage is TRBV12-3 or TRBV12-4 and J usage is TRBJ2-1, with a tentative D call TRBD1 (6 bases). The CDR3 has 15 residues. The CDR3 sequence: CASSLGGDGFNEQFF. The CDR3 bases are TGCGCCAGCAGCTTAGGGGGAGACGGGTTCAATGAGCAGTTCTTC.

Points on this clonotype: This is likely a read error, given that the CDR3 carries no conserved phenylalanine or tryptophan at its end. The J gene is TRBJ2-1, the V gene TRBV29-1; TRBD2 aligns across 12 bases. V gave up 7 bases and J gave up 9 bases; unmatched junction bases: 7. Germline V gives CDR1 SQVTM, CDR2 ANQGSEA. CDR3 length: 13 amino acids. The CDR3 region is CSGLAGVYREQFL. CDR3 DNA sequence: TGCAGCGGACTAGCGGGAGTGTACCGTGAGCAGTTCTTA.

This chain links TRBV6-6 with TRBJ2-2; D is uncertain. Germline values: CDR1 MNHNY, CDR2 SVGAGI (reference sequence). The CDR3 is 15 amino acids. Trimming cost V 11 bases and J 5 bases, with 21 bases left between them. The CDR3 sequence is CAGNIRGGRTGELFF. DNA of the CDR3: TGTGCCGGCAATATCCGTGGTGGACGGACCGGGGAGCTGTTTTTT.